This T cell receptor (beta chain) was obtained from a study of human T cells and chemical hapten exposure. In TCRdb, the RACE reads were re-called with MiXCR into one record per CDR3 protein. The table includes a few hundred thousand distinct CDR3 sequences, about 5% detected once. With regard to this clonotype: Its cognate antigen is unknown.

Indicated time point: pre-sensitization, week 0. Treatment in this sample: therapeutic diphenylcyclopropenone sensitization with weekly scalp DPC. Regarding the study as a whole: Expanded TCRs grouped into significantly more large CDR3 similarity clusters than controls produced.

V dropped 0 bases and J dropped 4 bases, with 9 bases sitting between them. Germline V lookup: CDR1 SGDLS, CDR2 YYNGEE. The CDR3 consists of 14 residues. The chain is built from TRBV9 and TRBJ2-3; tentative D call: TRBD2 (5 bases). The source of this sequence is a woman between 18 and 29 years old with alopecia areata. Some clones in this sample may be carry-over from other donors' samples. Source: whole blood, taken in connection with sensitization to the hapten diphenylcyclopropenone (DPC). The CDR3 DNA follows: TGTGCCAGCAGCGTAGCCGGGGTACCAGATACGCAGTATTTT. It yields the protein CASSVAGVPDTQYF.